These 3 T cell receptor beta chains were all obtained from the same sample, sequenced in a study of patients and donors after allogeneic stem cell transplantation. MiXCR, applied by TCRdb to the RT-PCR reads, yields one record per CDR3 protein. The table lists about 410,000 distinct CDR3 sequences, more than 15% of them singletons. Sequencing was performed on blood, either unsorted or a sorted T cell fraction (not recorded which). The receptors come from a human donor who was either an allogeneic HSCT recipient or a stem cell or donor lymphocyte infusion donor (not recorded which). It is not recorded whose cells these are; they may come from a transplant donor.

This clonotype was counted at least ten times. The rearrangement joins TRBV11-2 to TRBJ1-1, with 7 bases identical to TRBD1. After removal of 0 bases from V and 9 bases from J, the junction contained 10 bases not matched to a gene. The CDR3 spans 15 residues. The germline gives CDR1 SGHAT, CDR2 FQNNGV. CDR3 protein: CASSLEGTAGGKAFF. CDR3 DNA: TGTGCCAGCAGCTTAGAAGGGACAGCGGGCGGGAAAGCTTTCTTT.

V usage is TRBV28 and J usage is TRBJ1-5; 7 nucleotides agree with TRBD1. Germline assignment: CDR1 MDHEN and CDR2 SYDVKM. The J segment lost 4 bases and the V segment lost 8 bases, leaving 11 bases of the junction unmatched. This CDR3 region has 15 residues. This CDR3 is CASYGQTGQNQPQHF. Written as DNA, the CDR3 is TGTGCCAGCTACGGACAAACGGGACAGAATCAGCCCCAGCATTTT.

The chain is built from TRBV24-1 and TRBJ2-2; D may be TRBD1 (6 bases). The V end lost 0 bases, the J end lost 3 bases, and 13 bases lay between the germline ends. This CDR3 comprises 17 residues. Germline CDR1 is KGHDR and CDR2 is SFDVKD. This chain's CDR3 is CATSDLPKAGDTGELFF. The CDR3, as DNA: TGTGCCACCAGTGATTTGCCGAAGGCAGGGGACACCGGGGAGCTGTTTTTT.